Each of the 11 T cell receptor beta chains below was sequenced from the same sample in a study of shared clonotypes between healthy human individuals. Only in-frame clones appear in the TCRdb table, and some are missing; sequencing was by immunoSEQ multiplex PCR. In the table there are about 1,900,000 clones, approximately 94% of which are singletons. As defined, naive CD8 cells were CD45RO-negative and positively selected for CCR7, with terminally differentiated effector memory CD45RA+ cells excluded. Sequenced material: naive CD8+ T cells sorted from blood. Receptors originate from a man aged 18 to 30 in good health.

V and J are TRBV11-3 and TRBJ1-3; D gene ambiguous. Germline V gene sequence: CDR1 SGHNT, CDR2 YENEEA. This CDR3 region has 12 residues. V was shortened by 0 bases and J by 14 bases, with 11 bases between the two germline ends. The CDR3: CASSLDGGLVYF. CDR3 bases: TGTGCCAGCAGCTTAGACGGCGGGTTGGTATATTTT.

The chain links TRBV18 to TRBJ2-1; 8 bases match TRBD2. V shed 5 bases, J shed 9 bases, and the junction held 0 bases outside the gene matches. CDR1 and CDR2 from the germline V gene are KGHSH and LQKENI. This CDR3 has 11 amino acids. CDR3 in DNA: TGTGCCAGCTCAGCGGGAGGTGAGCAGTTCTTC. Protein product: CASSAGGEQFF.

The CDR3 sequence: CASSPVTGPGTDTQYF. Here the CDR3 DNA reads TGTGCCAGCAGCCCAGTGACGGGACCTGGCACAGATACGCAGTATTTT. V gene TRBV7-3 combines with J gene TRBJ2-3; possibly TRBD1 or TRBD2 for D (5 bases each). V gave up 5 bases and J gave up 1 base, with 16 bases separating them. CDR1 and CDR2 (germline): SGHTA, FQGTGA. This CDR3 region has 16 residues.

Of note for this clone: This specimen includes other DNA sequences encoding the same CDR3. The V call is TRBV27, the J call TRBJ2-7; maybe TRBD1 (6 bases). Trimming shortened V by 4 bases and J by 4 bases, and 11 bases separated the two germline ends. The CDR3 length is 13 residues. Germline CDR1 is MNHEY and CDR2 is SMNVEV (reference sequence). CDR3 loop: CASSWGRGYEQYF. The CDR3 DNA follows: TGTGCCAGCAGTTGGGGCAGGGGTTACGAGCAGTACTTC.

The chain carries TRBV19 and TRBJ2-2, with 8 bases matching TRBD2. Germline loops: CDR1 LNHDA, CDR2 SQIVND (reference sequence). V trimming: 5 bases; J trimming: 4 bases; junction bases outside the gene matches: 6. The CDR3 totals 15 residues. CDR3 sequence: CASSLISGSTGELFF. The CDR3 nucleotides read TGTGCCAGTAGTTTGATCAGCGGGAGCACCGGGGAGCTGTTTTTT.

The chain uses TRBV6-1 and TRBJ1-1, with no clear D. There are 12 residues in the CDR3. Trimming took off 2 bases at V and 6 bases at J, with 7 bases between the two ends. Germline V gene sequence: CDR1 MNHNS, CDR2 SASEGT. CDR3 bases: TGTGCCAGCAGTGAAATCGGCCCTGAAGCTTTCTTT. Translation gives CASSEIGPEAFF.

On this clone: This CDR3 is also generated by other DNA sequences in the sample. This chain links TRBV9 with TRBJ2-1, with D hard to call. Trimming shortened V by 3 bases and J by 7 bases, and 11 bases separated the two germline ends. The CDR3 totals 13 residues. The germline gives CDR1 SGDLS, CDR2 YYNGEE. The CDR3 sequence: CASSAPRENEQFF. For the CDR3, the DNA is TGTGCCAGCAGCGCTCCTAGGGAAAATGAGCAGTTCTTC.

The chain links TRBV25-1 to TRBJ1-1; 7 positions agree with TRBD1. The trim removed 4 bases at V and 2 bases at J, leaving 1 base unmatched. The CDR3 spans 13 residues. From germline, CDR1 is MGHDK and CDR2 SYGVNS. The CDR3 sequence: CASSAGGNTEAFF. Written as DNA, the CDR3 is TGTGCCAGCAGTGCAGGGGGTAACACTGAAGCTTTCTTT.

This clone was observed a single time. CDR3 bases: TGTGCCAGTAGTACCACTGGAGATGAGCAGTTCTTC. Protein sequence: CASSTTGDEQFF. The V and J genes are TRBV19 and TRBJ2-1; the D is unclear. V was shortened by 4 bases and J by 8 bases, with 9 bases between the two germline ends. Germline lookup yields CDR1 LNHDA and CDR2 SQIVND (reference sequence). The CDR3 length is 12 residues.

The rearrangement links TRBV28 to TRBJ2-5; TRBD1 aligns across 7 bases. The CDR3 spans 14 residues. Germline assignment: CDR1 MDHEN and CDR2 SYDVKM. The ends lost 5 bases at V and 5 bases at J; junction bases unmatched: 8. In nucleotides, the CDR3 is TGTGCCAGCAGTCCCTACAGGGGTTGGGAGACCCAGTACTTC. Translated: CASSPYRGWETQYF.

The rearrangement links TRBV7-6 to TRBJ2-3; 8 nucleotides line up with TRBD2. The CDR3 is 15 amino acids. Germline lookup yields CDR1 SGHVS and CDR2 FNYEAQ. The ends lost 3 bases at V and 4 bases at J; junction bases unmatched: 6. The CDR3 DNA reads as TGTGCCAGCAGCTTGGCGGGAGGAGTTCCAGATACGCAGTATTTT. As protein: CASSLAGGVPDTQYF.